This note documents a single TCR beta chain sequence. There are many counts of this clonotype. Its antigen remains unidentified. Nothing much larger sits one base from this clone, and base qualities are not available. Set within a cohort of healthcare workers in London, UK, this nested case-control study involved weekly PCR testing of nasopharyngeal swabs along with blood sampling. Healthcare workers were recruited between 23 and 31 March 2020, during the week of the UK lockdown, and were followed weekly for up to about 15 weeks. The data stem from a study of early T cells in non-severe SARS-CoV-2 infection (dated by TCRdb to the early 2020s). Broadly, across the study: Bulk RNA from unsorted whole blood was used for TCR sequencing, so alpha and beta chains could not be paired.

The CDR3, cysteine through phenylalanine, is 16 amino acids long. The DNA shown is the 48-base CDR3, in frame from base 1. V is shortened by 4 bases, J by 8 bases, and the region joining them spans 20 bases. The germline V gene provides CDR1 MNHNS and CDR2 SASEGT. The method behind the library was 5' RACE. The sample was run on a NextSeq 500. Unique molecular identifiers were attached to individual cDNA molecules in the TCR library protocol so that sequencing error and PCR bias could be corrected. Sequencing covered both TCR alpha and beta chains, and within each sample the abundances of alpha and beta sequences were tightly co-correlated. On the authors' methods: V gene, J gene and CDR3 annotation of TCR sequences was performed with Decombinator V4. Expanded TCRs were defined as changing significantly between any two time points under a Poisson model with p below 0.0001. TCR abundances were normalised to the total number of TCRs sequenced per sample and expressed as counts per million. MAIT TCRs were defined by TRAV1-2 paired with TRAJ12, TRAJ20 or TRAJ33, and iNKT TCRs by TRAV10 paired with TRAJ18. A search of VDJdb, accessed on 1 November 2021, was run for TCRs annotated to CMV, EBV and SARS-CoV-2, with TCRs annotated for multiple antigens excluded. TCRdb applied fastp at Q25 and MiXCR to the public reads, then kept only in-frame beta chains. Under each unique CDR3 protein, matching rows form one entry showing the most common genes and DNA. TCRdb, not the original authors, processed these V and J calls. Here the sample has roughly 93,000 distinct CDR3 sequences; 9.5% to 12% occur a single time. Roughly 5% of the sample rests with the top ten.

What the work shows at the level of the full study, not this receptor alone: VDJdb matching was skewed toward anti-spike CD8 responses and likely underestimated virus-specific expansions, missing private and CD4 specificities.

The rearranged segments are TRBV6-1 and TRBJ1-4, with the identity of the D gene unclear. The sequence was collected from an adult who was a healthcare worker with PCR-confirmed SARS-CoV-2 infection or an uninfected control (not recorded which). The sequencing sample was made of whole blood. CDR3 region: CASSGPTSRPDEKLFF. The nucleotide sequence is TGTGCCAGCAGTGGCCCAACCAGTAGGCCCGACGAAAAACTGTTTTTT.